These T cell receptor beta chains were read from a single sample in a study of T cells in Graves' hyperthyroidism and ophthalmopathy. TCRdb reprocessed the multiplex PCR reads via MiXCR and lists one record per CDR3 protein. The sample records hundreds of thousands of distinct CDR3 sequences, roughly 13% being singletons. Material: blood. These receptor sequences come from a young woman with Graves' hyperthyroidism. The CDR3 runs from the conserved cysteine through the conserved F or W. The D gene is left open where the match is weak. A row's size may be missing; if present it is once, few, many or a size class.

J gene: TRBJ2-1
D gene: .
V gene: TRBV24-1
clone size: many
CDR3 DNA: TGTGCCACCAAGGAGCCCCTCAATGAGCAGTTCTTC
CDR3 protein: CATKEPLNEQFF

J gene: TRBJ2-4
D gene: TRBD2
V gene: TRBV2
clone size: many
CDR3 DNA: TGTGCCAGCAGTGATCTGTCGGGAGGGGGAAACATTCAGTACTTC
CDR3 protein: CASSDLSGGGNIQYF

J gene: TRBJ2-1
D gene: .
V gene: TRBV24-1
clone size: .
CDR3 DNA: TGTGCCACCAGTGATTTTTCCGCTAATAATGAGCAGTTCTTC
CDR3 protein: CATSDFSANNEQFF

J gene: TRBJ1-6
D gene: TRBD1
V gene: TRBV5-1
clone size: many
CDR3 DNA: TGCGCCAGCGGACCGGGACAGCATAATTCACCCCTCCACTTT
CDR3 protein: CASGPGQHNSPLHF

J gene: TRBJ2-3
D gene: .
V gene: TRBV28
clone size: .
CDR3 DNA: TGTGCCAGCAGTTTAATCGGGACGGACACAGATACGCAGTATTTT
CDR3 protein: CASSLIGTDTDTQYF

J gene: TRBJ1-5
D gene: .
V gene: TRBV7-6
clone size: .
CDR3 DNA: TGTGCCAGCAGCTTATCAACAGGGTTCAATCAGCCCCAGCATTTT
CDR3 protein: CASSLSTGFNQPQHF

J gene: TRBJ1-3
D gene: .
V gene: TRBV6-5
clone size: many
CDR3 DNA: TGTGCCAGCAGTTACGGCCCACAAACTGGAAACACCATATATTTT
CDR3 protein: CASSYGPQTGNTIYF

J gene: TRBJ2-3
D gene: TRBD2
V gene: TRBV20-1
clone size: .
CDR3 DNA: TGCAGTGCGTTAAATAGCGGGGGGGCCCCAGATACGCAGTATTTT
CDR3 protein: CSALNSGGAPDTQYF

J gene: TRBJ2-7
D gene: TRBD2
V gene: TRBV5-1
clone size: .
CDR3 DNA: TGCGCCAGCAGCTTGGGGACTAGCGGGGGAAGGGAGCAGTACTTC
CDR3 protein: CASSLGTSGGREQYF

J gene: TRBJ2-7
D gene: .
V gene: TRBV28
clone size: many
CDR3 DNA: TGTGCCAGCAGTTTTTCGCCGGGACGGGACTACGAGCAGTACTTC
CDR3 protein: CASSFSPGRDYEQYF

J gene: TRBJ1-2
D gene: .
V gene: TRBV30
clone size: many
CDR3 DNA: TGTGCCTGGAGTAGGCAGGACCCTAACTATGGCTACACCTTC
CDR3 protein: CAWSRQDPNYGYTF

J gene: TRBJ1-1
D gene: .
V gene: TRBV6-5
clone size: many
CDR3 DNA: TGTGCCAGCAGTTACTCATTGGGGAGAGGAACTGAAGCTTTCTTT
CDR3 protein: CASSYSLGRGTEAFF

J gene: TRBJ2-3
D gene: .
V gene: TRBV5-1
clone size: .
CDR3 DNA: TGCGCCAGCAGTGGCGCCACAGATACGCAGTATTTT
CDR3 protein: CASSGATDTQYF

J gene: TRBJ2-5
D gene: .
V gene: TRBV6-2/TRBV6-3
clone size: many
CDR3 DNA: TGTGCCAGCAGGCCTTTCTCGGACGGAAAAGAGACCCAGTACTTC
CDR3 protein: CASRPFSDGKETQYF

J gene: TRBJ2-3
D gene: .
V gene: TRBV9
clone size: few
CDR3 DNA: TGTGCCAGCAGCGTTGCGGATCCCACAGATACGCAGTGTTTT
CDR3 protein: CASSVADPTDTQCF

J gene: TRBJ2-2
D gene: .
V gene: TRBV11-2
clone size: many
CDR3 DNA: TGTGCCAGCAGCTTAAATTTGGGCTACGCGAACACCGGGGAGCTGTTTTTT
CDR3 protein: CASSLNLGYANTGELFF

J gene: TRBJ1-1
D gene: .
V gene: TRBV30
clone size: many
CDR3 DNA: TGTGCCTGGAGGGAAGGGTCTCCGTATTACACTGAAGCTTTCTTT
CDR3 protein: CAWREGSPYYTEAFF

J gene: TRBJ2-3
D gene: .
V gene: TRBV7-3
clone size: many
CDR3 DNA: TGTGCCAGCAGCTTAACTTCAAGCGAGGCAGATACGCAGTATTTT
CDR3 protein: CASSLTSSEADTQYF

J gene: TRBJ1-2
D gene: TRBD1
V gene: TRBV6-1
clone size: .
CDR3 DNA: TGTGCCAGCAGCCCGACAGGGTACCATGGCTACACCTTC
CDR3 protein: CASSPTGYHGYTF

J gene: TRBJ2-7
D gene: .
V gene: TRBV18
clone size: many
CDR3 DNA: TGTGCCAGCTGCTCAGGGGATTCCTACGAGCAGTACTTC
CDR3 protein: CASCSGDSYEQYF

J gene: TRBJ1-2
D gene: .
V gene: TRBV28
clone size: .
CDR3 DNA: TGTGCCAGCAGGGGGGGGTCCTCAACCTCGGGGGGCTACACCTTC
CDR3 protein: CASRGGSSTSGGYTF

J gene: TRBJ2-1
D gene: TRBD2
V gene: TRBV2
clone size: many
CDR3 DNA: TGTGCCACGGGACTAGCGGGGGGACTCGAGCAGTTCTTC
CDR3 protein: CATGLAGGLEQFF

J gene: TRBJ1-3
D gene: TRBD1
V gene: TRBV7-2
clone size: many
CDR3 DNA: TGTGCCAGCAGCCCCGACAGGGCGTCTGGAAACACCATATATTTT
CDR3 protein: CASSPDRASGNTIYF

J gene: TRBJ1-3
D gene: TRBD1
V gene: TRBV12-3/TRBV12-4
clone size: many
CDR3 DNA: TGTGCCAGCAGTCCCCAGACAGGGAGGAACGGAAACACCATATATTTT
CDR3 protein: CASSPQTGRNGNTIYF

J gene: TRBJ1-5
D gene: .
V gene: TRBV19
clone size: few
CDR3 DNA: TGTGCCAGTAGTGACCTAGGGGGGGGCAATCAGCCCCAGCATTTT
CDR3 protein: CASSDLGGGNQPQHF

J gene: TRBJ1-5
D gene: .
V gene: TRBV18
clone size: many
CDR3 DNA: TGTGCCAGCTCACCATTCAACAGGGCCAATCAGCCCCAGCATTTT
CDR3 protein: CASSPFNRANQPQHF

J gene: TRBJ2-7
D gene: TRBD2
V gene: TRBV7-9
clone size: many
CDR3 DNA: TGTGCCAGCAGCTCCTTCGGGACTAGCGGGAGCTACGAGCAGTACTTC
CDR3 protein: CASSSFGTSGSYEQYF

J gene: TRBJ2-5
D gene: TRBD1
V gene: TRBV6-1
clone size: many
CDR3 DNA: TGTGCCAGCAGTTACGAGGGGGCCGGGGAGACCCAGTACTTC
CDR3 protein: CASSYEGAGETQYF

J gene: TRBJ2-5
D gene: .
V gene: TRBV15
clone size: few
CDR3 DNA: TGTGCCACCAGCCGAAAGACCCGCAGGTTAGAGACCCAGTACTTC
CDR3 protein: CATSRKTRRLETQYF

J gene: TRBJ2-7
D gene: .
V gene: TRBV19
clone size: many
CDR3 DNA: TGTGCCAGTAGTATCGGGCCCTACGAGCAGTACTTC
CDR3 protein: CASSIGPYEQYF

J gene: TRBJ1-1
D gene: .
V gene: TRBV6-4
clone size: many
CDR3 DNA: TGTGCCAGCAGTGATGGGGCCCGGCAGGCTTTCTTT
CDR3 protein: CASSDGARQAFF

J gene: TRBJ1-1
D gene: .
V gene: TRBV7-2
clone size: many
CDR3 DNA: TGTGCCAGCAGCTTAGCAGGGGTCCCTGAAGCTTTCTTT
CDR3 protein: CASSLAGVPEAFF

J gene: TRBJ1-5
D gene: .
V gene: TRBV7-2
clone size: .
CDR3 DNA: TGTGCCAGCAGCTACGTGACAGGCCCGGATCAGCCCCAGCATTTT
CDR3 protein: CASSYVTGPDQPQHF

J gene: TRBJ2-7
D gene: TRBD1
V gene: TRBV19
clone size: .
CDR3 DNA: TGTGCCAGTAGTACGGGACAGGGGCCCTACGAGCAGTACTTC
CDR3 protein: CASSTGQGPYEQYF

J gene: TRBJ2-1
D gene: .
V gene: TRBV24-1
clone size: many
CDR3 DNA: TGTGCCACAAAGGGACCGTACAATGAGCAGTTCTTC
CDR3 protein: CATKGPYNEQFF